A selection of T cell receptor beta chains follows, all from one sample in a study of T cells in Graves' hyperthyroidism and ophthalmopathy. TCRdb reprocessed the multiplex PCR reads with MiXCR, giving one entry per CDR3 protein. The sample has about half a million distinct CDR3 sequences, more than 20% seen once. The sample taken for sequencing was blood. The receptor set was obtained from a man younger than 30 with Graves' hyperthyroidism. The CDR3 runs from the conserved cysteine through the conserved F or W. The D gene is left open where the match is weak. Clone size is shown for a subset of rows, as once, few, many or a class of expanded clone.

cdr3_nt: TGTGCCAGCAGTTTAGTACCCCGCCCGAACACCGGGGAGCTGTTTTTT
cdr3_aa: CASSLVPRPNTGELFF
j_call: TRBJ2-2
clone_size: many
d_call: -
v_call: TRBV27

cdr3_nt: TGCGCCAGCAGCTTTCGGGGAGGGGAGAGGTATGGCTACACCTTC
cdr3_aa: CASSFRGGERYGYTF
j_call: TRBJ1-2
clone_size: few
d_call: -
v_call: TRBV5-1

cdr3_nt: TGCAGCGTTGAAGTTCCCGGAGGGGCGGGCCGAATATACGAGCAGTACTTC
cdr3_aa: CSVEVPGGAGRIYEQYF
j_call: TRBJ2-7
clone_size: few
d_call: -
v_call: TRBV29-1

cdr3_nt: TGTGCCAGCAGTGAATTCAGTCCTCGAAACACCATATATTTT
cdr3_aa: CASSEFSPRNTIYF
j_call: TRBJ1-3
clone_size: many
d_call: -
v_call: TRBV2

cdr3_nt: TGTGCCAGTAAACGATATGAGGGACGGCCTGAAGCTTTCTTT
cdr3_aa: CASKRYEGRPEAFF
j_call: TRBJ1-1
clone_size: many
d_call: -
v_call: TRBV19

cdr3_nt: TGTGCCACCAGTGATGAACAGGGAGGGAACTATGGCTACACCTTC
cdr3_aa: CATSDEQGGNYGYTF
j_call: TRBJ1-2
clone_size: many
d_call: -
v_call: TRBV24-1

cdr3_nt: TGCGCCAGCAGCTTGGAGGTGGGTGAGCAGTACTTC
cdr3_aa: CASSLEVGEQYF
j_call: TRBJ2-7
clone_size: many
d_call: -
v_call: TRBV5-1

cdr3_nt: TGTGCCAGCAGCTCCGCTGGGGGCCACGAGCAGTACTTC
cdr3_aa: CASSSAGGHEQYF
j_call: TRBJ2-7
clone_size: many
d_call: -
v_call: TRBV11-2

cdr3_nt: TGTGCCAGCTCACCACTCGCGGTTCAAATGGAGCTGTTTTTT
cdr3_aa: CASSPLAVQMELFF
j_call: TRBJ2-2
clone_size: -
d_call: -
v_call: TRBV18

cdr3_nt: TGTGCCTGGAGTTTGGAGTTGAACACTGAAGCTTTCTTT
cdr3_aa: CAWSLELNTEAFF
j_call: TRBJ1-1
clone_size: -
d_call: -
v_call: TRBV30

cdr3_nt: TGTGCCAGCAGCCATCAGGGTTACTACGCTGAAGCTTTCTTT
cdr3_aa: CASSHQGYYAEAFF
j_call: TRBJ1-1
clone_size: many
d_call: -
v_call: TRBV12-3/TRBV12-4

cdr3_nt: TGTGCCAGCACTCCGCGAACAAGGGGGCAGTACGAGCAGTACTTC
cdr3_aa: CASTPRTRGQYEQYF
j_call: TRBJ2-7
clone_size: -
d_call: TRBD1
v_call: TRBV11-2

cdr3_nt: TGTGCCAGCAGCTTTGGCGGGGCCGGGGAGCTGTTTTTT
cdr3_aa: CASSFGGAGELFF
j_call: TRBJ2-2
clone_size: many
d_call: -
v_call: TRBV11-1

cdr3_nt: TGTGCCACCAGCAGAGATCGGACAGGGGGAGAGACCCAGTACTTC
cdr3_aa: CATSRDRTGGETQYF
j_call: TRBJ2-5
clone_size: many
d_call: TRBD1
v_call: TRBV15

cdr3_nt: TGTGCCAGCAGCTTTTCCGAGGGCACTGAAGCTTTCTTT
cdr3_aa: CASSFSEGTEAFF
j_call: TRBJ1-1
clone_size: many
d_call: -
v_call: TRBV7-2

cdr3_nt: TGTGCCACCAGCAGACAGGGGACTTTCAAAGAGTACTATGGCTACACCTTC
cdr3_aa: CATSRQGTFKEYYGYTF
j_call: TRBJ1-2
clone_size: many
d_call: -
v_call: TRBV15

cdr3_nt: TGCAGCGTTGGGTGGGCAAGCGGTCAGCCCCAGCATTTT
cdr3_aa: CSVGWASGQPQHF
j_call: TRBJ1-5
clone_size: many
d_call: -
v_call: TRBV29-1

cdr3_nt: TGTGCCAGCGGTTTTCGCGGAAGAGATTCACCCCTCCACTTT
cdr3_aa: CASGFRGRDSPLHF
j_call: TRBJ1-6
clone_size: -
d_call: -
v_call: TRBV12-3/TRBV12-4